Below are 10 T cell receptor beta chains sequenced from a single sample in a study of CD8+ T cells in alopecia areata (dated by TCRdb to about 2018). Reading the label with the study, this specimen's time point is: 24 weeks on oral tofacitinib. In light of the paper, this sample's treatment or condition label describes: oral pan-JAK inhibitor, 5-10 mg twice daily. Library construction relied on the immunoSEQ multiplex PCR assay. To provide template for TCR sequencing, every sample had RNA extracted and reverse transcribed into cDNA. TCRdb carries this immuneACCESS record with in-frame sequences only. Its versions omit some clonotypes, under half of them owing to an unresolved V gene in the studies checked, with the rest unexplained. This sample holds under 200,000 clones; approximately 57% were observed only once. Approximately 15% of the sample rests with the top ten. This specimen was CD4+ T cells sorted from blood, taken at week 24, from a patient treated with tofacitinib. These receptors were taken from a human donor with alopecia areata.

CDR3 sequence: CASRDGIIPQPQHF. The DNA of the CDR3 is TGTGCCAGCAGGGACGGAATAATACCCCAGCCCCAGCATTTT. The gene calls are TRBV2 and TRBJ1-5; D gene unclear. Trimming left V 6 bases short and J 7 bases short, with 16 bases between. The CDR3 has 14 residues. Germline CDR1 and CDR2: SNHLY and FYNNEI.

The V and J genes are TRBV29-1 and TRBJ2-7, with 8 bases that match TRBD1. Trimming removed 4 bases from V and 5 bases from J; junction bases left unmatched: 13. The germline V gene has CDR1 SQVTM and CDR2 ANQGSEA. This CDR3 is 15 amino acids long. The CDR3 protein is CSVARGLVVEHEQYF. CDR3 sequence (DNA): TGCAGCGTTGCCAGGGGGCTAGTCGTTGAACACGAGCAGTACTTC.

This sequence joins TRBV9 and TRBJ1-2; 8 bases agree with TRBD1. The CDR3 totals 14 residues. The germline V gene encodes CDR1 SGDLS and CDR2 YYNGEE. V gave up 4 bases and J gave up 4 bases; unmatched junction bases: 6. The CDR3 DNA reads as TGTGCCAGCAGCACACAAGACAGGGGCTATGGCTACACCTTC. It codes for CASSTQDRGYGYTF.

V usage is TRBV30 and J usage is TRBJ1-6; D perhaps matches TRBD1 (5 bases). The germline CDR1 and CDR2 sequences are GTSNPN and SVGIG (reference sequence). V lost 0 bases and J 7 bases, leaving 7 bases between the germline ends. The CDR3 has 13 amino acids. The DNA of the CDR3 is TGTGCCTGGAGTGTACAGGAGAATTCACCCCTCCACTTT. This gives the protein CAWSVQENSPLHF.

This sequence joins TRBV30 and TRBJ1-2; D unclear. V lost 2 bases to trimming and J lost 8 bases, with 15 bases between them. Germline V gene lookup returns CDR1 GTSNPN and CDR2 SVGIG (reference sequence). The CDR3 has 13 amino acids. CDR3 sequence reads: CAWSRYSGEGYTF. The CDR3 DNA is TGTGCCTGGAGTAGATACTCGGGAGAGGGCTACACCTTC.

The rearrangement uses TRBV7-2 and TRBJ2-5; D may correspond to TRBD1 or TRBD2 (7 bases each). The CDR3 is made up of 14 amino acids. Germline CDR1 SGHTA, CDR2 FQGNSA. The germline V and J ends were trimmed by 4 bases and 5 bases, with 14 bases remaining between them. CDR3 nucleotides: TGTGCCAGCAGCTCCCAGGGGGGGCGGGAGACCCAGTACTTC. It is translated as CASSSQGGRETQYF.

The chain uses TRBV30 and TRBJ2-2; D unresolved. CDR1 and CDR2 (germline): GTSNPN, SVGIG (reference sequence). The V and J ends lost 0 bases and 1 base respectively, with 9 bases between them. The length of the CDR3 is 15 residues. Here the CDR3 reads CAWSVGWQNTGELFF. DNA of the CDR3: TGTGCCTGGAGTGTAGGGTGGCAGAACACCGGGGAGCTGTTTTTT.

For the CDR3, the DNA is TGTGCCAGCAGTTCGCTAGCGGGGGGTATGGAGACCCAGTACTTC. Protein product: CASSSLAGGMETQYF. The genes are TRBV27 and TRBJ2-5; 11 positions match TRBD2. The CDR3 spans 15 residues. The J segment lost 5 bases and the V segment lost 4 bases, leaving 6 bases of the junction unmatched. Germline V CDR1 and CDR2: MNHEY, SMNVEV (reference sequence).

The chain joins TRBV30 to TRBJ1-6; D is perhaps TRBD1 (5 bases). This CDR3 spans 13 amino acids. Per germline, CDR1 GTSNPN and CDR2 SVGIG (reference sequence). Trimming left V 1 base short and J 9 bases short, with 10 bases between. The CDR3 DNA follows: TGTGCCTGGAGTGCAGACAGCAGTTCACCCCTCCACTTT. Translated: CAWSADSSSPLHF.

The chain employs TRBV7-6 and TRBJ2-5; no reliable D call. This CDR3 is built from 13 residues. V lost 7 bases to trimming and J lost 1 base, with 10 bases between them. Looked up from germline, CDR1 is SGHVS and CDR2 is FNYEAQ. CDR3 DNA sequence: TGTGCCAGCACCAAAACAGCCCAAGAGACCCAGTACTTC. Translation: CASTKTAQETQYF.